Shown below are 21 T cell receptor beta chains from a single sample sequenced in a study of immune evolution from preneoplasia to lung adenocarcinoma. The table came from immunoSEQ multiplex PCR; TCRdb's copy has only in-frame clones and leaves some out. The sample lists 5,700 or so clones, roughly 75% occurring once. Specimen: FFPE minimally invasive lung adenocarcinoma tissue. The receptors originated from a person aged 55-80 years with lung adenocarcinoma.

In DNA form, the CDR3 reads TGTGCCAGCAGGGACACAGGGGGCGCCGGTCAGCCCCAGCATTTT. Amino acids: CASRDTGGAGQPQHF. The chain couples TRBV6-1 to TRBJ1-5; TRBD1 agrees at 9 bases. J gave up 6 bases and V 6 bases, and 9 bases lay outside the gene matches. This CDR3 comprises 15 residues. CDR1 and CDR2 (germline): MNHNS, SASEGT.

Written as DNA, the CDR3 is TGTGCCAGTAGTACTCATGGGACGCCAGAGACCCAGTACTTC. This encodes CASSTHGTPETQYF. The V and J genes are TRBV19 and TRBJ2-5; the D gene could be TRBD1 or TRBD2 (5 bases each). V lost 4 bases and J 4 bases, leaving 13 bases between the germline ends. The germline gives CDR1 LNHDA, CDR2 SQIVND (reference sequence). This CDR3 is built from 14 residues. Using reference TRBV19 and TRBJ2-5 for the parts outside the CDR3, the full variable domain is DGGITQSPKYLFRKEGQNVTLSCEQNLNHDAMYWYRQDPGQGLRLIYYSQIVNDFQKGDIAEGYSVSREKKESFPLTVTSAQKNPTAFYLCASSTHGTPETQYFGPGTRLLVL.

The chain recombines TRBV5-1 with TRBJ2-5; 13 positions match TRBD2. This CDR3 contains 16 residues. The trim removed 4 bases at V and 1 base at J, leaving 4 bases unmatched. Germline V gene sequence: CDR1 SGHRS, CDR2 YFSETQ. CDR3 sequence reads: CASSRGLAGPQETQYF. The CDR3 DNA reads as TGCGCCAGCAGCAGGGGACTAGCGGGACCCCAAGAGACCCAGTACTTC.

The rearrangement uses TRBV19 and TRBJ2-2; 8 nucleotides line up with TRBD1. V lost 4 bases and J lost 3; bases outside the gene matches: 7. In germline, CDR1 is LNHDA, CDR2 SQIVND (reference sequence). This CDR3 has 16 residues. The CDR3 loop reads CASSTRDRTYTGELFF. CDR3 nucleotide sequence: TGTGCCAGTAGTACCCGGGACAGGACCTACACCGGGGAGCTGTTTTTT.

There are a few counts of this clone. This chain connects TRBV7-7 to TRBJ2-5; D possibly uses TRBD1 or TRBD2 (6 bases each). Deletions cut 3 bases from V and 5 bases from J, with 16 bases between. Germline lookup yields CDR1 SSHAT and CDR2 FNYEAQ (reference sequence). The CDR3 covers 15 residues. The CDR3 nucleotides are TGTGCCAGCAGCTTTGCCGGGGGCGTTGGGGAGACCCAGTACTTC. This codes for CASSFAGGVGETQYF. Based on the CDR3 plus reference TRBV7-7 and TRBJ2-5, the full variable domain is GAGVSQSPRYKVTKRGQDVTLRCDPISSHATLYWYQQALGQGPEFLTYFNYEAQPDKSGLPSDRFSAERPEGSISTLTIQRTEQRDSAMYRCASSFAGGVGETQYFGPGTRLLVL.

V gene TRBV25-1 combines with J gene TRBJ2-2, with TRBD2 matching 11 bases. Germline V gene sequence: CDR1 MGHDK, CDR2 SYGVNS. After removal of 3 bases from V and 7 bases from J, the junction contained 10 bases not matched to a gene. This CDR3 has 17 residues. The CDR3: CASSDPTSGRNIGELFF. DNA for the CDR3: TGTGCCAGCAGTGACCCAACTAGCGGGAGAAATATCGGGGAGCTGTTTTTT.

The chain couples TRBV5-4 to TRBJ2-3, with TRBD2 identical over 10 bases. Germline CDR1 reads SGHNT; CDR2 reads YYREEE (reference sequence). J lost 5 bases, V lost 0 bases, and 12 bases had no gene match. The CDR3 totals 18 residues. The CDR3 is CASSLGQRLAGVIDTQYF. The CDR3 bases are TGTGCCAGCAGCTTGGGCCAGCGCCTAGCGGGAGTTATAGATACGCAGTATTTT. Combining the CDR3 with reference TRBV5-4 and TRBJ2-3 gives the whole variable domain ETGVTQSPTHLIKTRGQQVTLRCSSQSGHNTVSWYQQALGQGPQFIFQYYREEENGRGNFPPRFSGLQFPNYSSELNVNALELDDSALYLCASSLGQRLAGVIDTQYFGPGTRLTVL.

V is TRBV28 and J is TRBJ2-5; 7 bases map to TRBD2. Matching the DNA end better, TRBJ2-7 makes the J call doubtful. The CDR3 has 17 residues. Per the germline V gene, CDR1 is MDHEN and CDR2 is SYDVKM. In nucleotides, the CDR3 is TGTGCCAGCAGTTTTGCCCTCTTTGGGGGGGGTACCTACGAGCAGTACTTC. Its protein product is CASSFALFGGGTYEQYF.

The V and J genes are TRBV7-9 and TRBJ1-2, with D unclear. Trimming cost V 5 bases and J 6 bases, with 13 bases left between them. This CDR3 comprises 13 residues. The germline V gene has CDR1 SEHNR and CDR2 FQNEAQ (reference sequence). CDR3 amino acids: CASSPPNGDGYTF. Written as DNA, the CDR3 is TGTGCCAGCAGCCCCCCTAATGGGGATGGCTACACCTTC.

CDR3 amino acids: CASSERGSSYNEQFF. CDR3 sequence (DNA): TGCGCCAGCAGTGAGCGAGGCAGCTCCTACAATGAGCAGTTCTTC. The V and J genes are TRBV10-1 and TRBJ2-1; D gene uncertain. Deletions cut 2 bases from V and 0 bases from J, with 8 bases between. The V gene's germline CDR1 is WNHNN and CDR2 SYGVQD (reference sequence). This CDR3 is 15 amino acids long.

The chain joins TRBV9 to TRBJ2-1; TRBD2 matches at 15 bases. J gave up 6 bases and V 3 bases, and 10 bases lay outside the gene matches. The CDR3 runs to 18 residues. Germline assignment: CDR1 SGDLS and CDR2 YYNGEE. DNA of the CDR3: TGTGCCAGCAGCGCAGGGCCGGGACTAGCGGGGGGAGGCAATGAGCAGTTCTTC. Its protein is CASSAGPGLAGGGNEQFF. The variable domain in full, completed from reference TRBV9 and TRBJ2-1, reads DSGVTQTPKHLITATGQRVTLRCSPRSGDLSVYWYQQSLDQGLQFLIQYYNGEERAKGNILERFSAQQFPDLHSELNLSSLELGDSALYFCASSAGPGLAGGGNEQFFGPGTRLTVL.

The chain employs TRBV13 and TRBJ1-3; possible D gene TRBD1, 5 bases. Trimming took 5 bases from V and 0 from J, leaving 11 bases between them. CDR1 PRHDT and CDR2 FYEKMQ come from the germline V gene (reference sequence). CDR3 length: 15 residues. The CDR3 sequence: CASSQYGTSGNTIYF. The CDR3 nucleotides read TGTGCCAGCAGCCAATACGGGACCTCTGGAAACACCATATATTTT. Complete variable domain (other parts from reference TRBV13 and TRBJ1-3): AAGVIQSPRHLIKEKRETATLKCYPIPRHDTVYWYQQGPGQDPQFLISFYEKMQSDKGSIPDRFSAQQFSDYHSELNMSSLELGDSALYFCASSQYGTSGNTIYFGEGSWLTVV.

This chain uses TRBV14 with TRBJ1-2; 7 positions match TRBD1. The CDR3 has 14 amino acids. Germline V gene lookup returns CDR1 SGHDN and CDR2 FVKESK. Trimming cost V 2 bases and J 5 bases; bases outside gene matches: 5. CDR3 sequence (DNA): TGTGCCAGCAGCCAAACGACAGGGTGGTATGGCTACACCTTC. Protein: CASSQTTGWYGYTF.

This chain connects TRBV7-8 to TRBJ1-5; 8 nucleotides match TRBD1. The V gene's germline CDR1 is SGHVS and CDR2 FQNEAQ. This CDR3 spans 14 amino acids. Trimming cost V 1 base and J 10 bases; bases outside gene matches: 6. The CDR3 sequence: CASSLGQGSKPQHF. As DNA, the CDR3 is TGTGCCAGCAGCTTAGGACAGGGGTCTAAACCCCAGCATTTT.

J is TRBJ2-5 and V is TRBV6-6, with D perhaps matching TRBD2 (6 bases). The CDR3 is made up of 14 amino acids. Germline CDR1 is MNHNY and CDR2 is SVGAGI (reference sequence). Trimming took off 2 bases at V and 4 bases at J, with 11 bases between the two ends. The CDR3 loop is CASSYDSGLETQYF. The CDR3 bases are TGTGCCAGCAGTTACGATAGCGGCCTAGAGACCCAGTACTTC.

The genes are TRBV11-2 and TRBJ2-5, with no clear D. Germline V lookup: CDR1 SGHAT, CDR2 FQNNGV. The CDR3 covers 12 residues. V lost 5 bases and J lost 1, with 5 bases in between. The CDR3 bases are TGTGCCAGCAGCCCGGGCCAAGAGACCCAGTACTTC. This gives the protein CASSPGQETQYF.

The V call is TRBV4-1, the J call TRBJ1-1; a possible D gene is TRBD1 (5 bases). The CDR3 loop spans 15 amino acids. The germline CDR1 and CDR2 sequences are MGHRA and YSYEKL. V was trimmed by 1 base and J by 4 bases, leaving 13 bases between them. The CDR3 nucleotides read TGCGCCAGCAGCCAAGTGGAGGGTCAGGGCACTGAAGCTTTCTTT. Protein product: CASSQVEGQGTEAFF.

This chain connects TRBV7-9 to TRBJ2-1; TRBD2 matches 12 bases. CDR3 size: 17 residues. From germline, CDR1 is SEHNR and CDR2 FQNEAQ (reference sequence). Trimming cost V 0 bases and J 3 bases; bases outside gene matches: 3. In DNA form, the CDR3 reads TGTGCCAGCAGCTTAGCGACTAGCGGGAGTATCTACAATGAGCAGTTCTTC. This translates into CASSLATSGSIYNEQFF.

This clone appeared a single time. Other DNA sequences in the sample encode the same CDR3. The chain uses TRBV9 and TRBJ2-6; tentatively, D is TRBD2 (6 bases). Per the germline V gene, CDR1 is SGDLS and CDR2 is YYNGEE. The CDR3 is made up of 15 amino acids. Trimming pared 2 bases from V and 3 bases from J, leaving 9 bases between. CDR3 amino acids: CASSVGSLGANVLTF. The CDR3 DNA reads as TGTGCCAGCAGCGTCGGGAGTCTTGGGGCCAACGTCCTGACTTTC.

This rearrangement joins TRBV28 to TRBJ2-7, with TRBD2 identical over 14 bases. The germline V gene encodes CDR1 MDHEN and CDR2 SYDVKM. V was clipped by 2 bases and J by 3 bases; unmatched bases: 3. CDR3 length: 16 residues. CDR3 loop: CASSLPGLAGGYEQYF. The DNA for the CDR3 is TGTGCCAGCAGTTTACCTGGACTAGCGGGAGGCTACGAGCAGTACTTC.

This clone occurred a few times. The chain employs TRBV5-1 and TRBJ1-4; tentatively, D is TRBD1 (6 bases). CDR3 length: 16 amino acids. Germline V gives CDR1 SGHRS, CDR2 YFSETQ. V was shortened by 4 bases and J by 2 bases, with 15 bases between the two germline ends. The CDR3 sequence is CASSPQGLSTNEKLFF. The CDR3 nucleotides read TGCGCCAGCAGCCCCCAGGGGTTAAGCACTAATGAAAAACTGTTTTTT.